The 3 T cell receptor beta chains reported below all come from one sample, sequenced in a study of shared clonotypes between healthy human individuals. Assay used: immunoSEQ multiplex PCR; TCRdb lists only in-frame clones, some missing. The repertoire includes 550,000 to 700,000 clones, roughly 73% of them detected once, and around 2% sits in the top ten. Source material: memory CD4+ T cells sorted from blood. Subset: CD45RA-negative fraction. The source is a woman aged 30 to 39 in good health.

The genes are TRBV19 and TRBJ1-2; TRBD1 is a possible D gene (6 bases). Germline lookup yields CDR1 LNHDA and CDR2 SQIVND (reference sequence). The CDR3 has 15 residues. The V and J ends lost 1 base and 4 bases respectively, with 13 bases between them. The CDR3: CASSIGTVQFYGYTF. In DNA form, the CDR3 reads TGTGCCAGTAGTATAGGGACAGTTCAATTCTATGGCTACACCTTC.

The J gene is TRBJ2-7, the V gene TRBV4-2, with 8 bases fitting TRBD2. Losses at the gene ends were 0 bases for V and 4 bases for J; bases not matched to a gene: 8. Germline loops: CDR1 LGHNA, CDR2 YNFKEQ. This CDR3 region has 16 residues. Here the CDR3 DNA reads TGTGCCAGCAGCCAAGATTCGGGACTAGTTCGTTACGAGCAGTACTTC. It is translated as CASSQDSGLVRYEQYF.

V is TRBV6-1 and J is TRBJ1-5; D remains unclear. V gave up 1 base and J gave up 5 bases, with 9 bases separating them. CDR1 is MNHNS and CDR2 is SASEGT in the germline V gene. CDR3 size: 14 residues. CDR3: CASSEERSYQPQHF. CDR3 sequence (DNA): TGTGCCAGCAGTGAAGAAAGGAGTTATCAGCCCCAGCATTTT.